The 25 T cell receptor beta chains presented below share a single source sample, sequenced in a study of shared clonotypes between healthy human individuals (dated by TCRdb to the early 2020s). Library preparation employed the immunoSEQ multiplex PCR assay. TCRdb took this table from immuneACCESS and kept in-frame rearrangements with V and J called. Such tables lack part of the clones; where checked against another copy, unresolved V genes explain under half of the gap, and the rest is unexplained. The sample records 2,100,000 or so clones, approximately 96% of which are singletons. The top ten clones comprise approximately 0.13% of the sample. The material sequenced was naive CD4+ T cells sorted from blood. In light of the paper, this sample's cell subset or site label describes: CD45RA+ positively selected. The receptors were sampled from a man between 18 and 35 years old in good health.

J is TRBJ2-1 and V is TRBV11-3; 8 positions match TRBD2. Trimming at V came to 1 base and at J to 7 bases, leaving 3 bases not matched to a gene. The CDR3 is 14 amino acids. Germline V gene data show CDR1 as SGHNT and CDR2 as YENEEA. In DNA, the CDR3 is TGTGCCAGCAGCTTAGTGCCGGGAGGGAATGAGCAGTTCTTC. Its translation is CASSLVPGGNEQFF.

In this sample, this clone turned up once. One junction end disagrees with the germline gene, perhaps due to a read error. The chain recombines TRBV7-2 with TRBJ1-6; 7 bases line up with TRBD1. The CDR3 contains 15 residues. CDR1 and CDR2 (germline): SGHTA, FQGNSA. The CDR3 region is CASSLEQGYISPLHF. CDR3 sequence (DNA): TGTGCCAGCAGCTTAGAACAGGGGTATATTTCACCCCTCCACTTT.

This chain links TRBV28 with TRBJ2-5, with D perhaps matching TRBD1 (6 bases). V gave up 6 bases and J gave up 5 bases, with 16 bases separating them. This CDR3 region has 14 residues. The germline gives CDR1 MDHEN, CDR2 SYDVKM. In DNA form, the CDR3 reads TGTGCCAGCAGGGGGACACCCCCCGAGGAGACCCAGTACTTC. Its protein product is CASRGTPPEETQYF.

The chain's CDR3 is CATSVSGGYEQYF. The DNA of the CDR3 is TGTGCCACCAGCGTTAGCGGGGGCTACGAGCAGTACTTC. The genes are TRBV15 and TRBJ2-7, with 9 bases identical to TRBD2. The CDR3 is 13 residues long. J lost 3 bases, V lost 5 bases, and 2 bases had no gene match. Germline V gives CDR1 LNHNV, CDR2 YYDKDF (reference sequence).

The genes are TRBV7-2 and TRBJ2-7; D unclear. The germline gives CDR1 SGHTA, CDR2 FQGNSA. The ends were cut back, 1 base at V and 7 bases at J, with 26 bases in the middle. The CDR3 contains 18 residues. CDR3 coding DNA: TGTGCCAGCAGCTTAGACCCCCCTCGTGGCGGTTGGGCGGAGGAGCAGTACTTC. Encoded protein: CASSLDPPRGGWAEEQYF.

The CDR3: CAIRGSPITDTQYF. The CDR3 DNA reads TGTGCCATCAGGGGTAGCCCAATCACAGATACGCAGTATTTT. The chain couples TRBV10-3 to TRBJ2-3; D call uncertain. V was clipped by 6 bases and J by 2 bases, with 12 bases between them. Germline loops: CDR1 ENHRY, CDR2 SYGVKD. The CDR3 runs to 14 residues.

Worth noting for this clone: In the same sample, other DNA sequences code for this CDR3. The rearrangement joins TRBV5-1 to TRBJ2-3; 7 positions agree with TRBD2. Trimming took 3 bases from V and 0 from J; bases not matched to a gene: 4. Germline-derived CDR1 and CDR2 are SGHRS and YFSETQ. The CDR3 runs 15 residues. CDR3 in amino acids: CASSWGGLSTDTQYF. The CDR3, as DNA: TGCGCCAGCAGCTGGGGGGGACTTAGCACAGATACGCAGTATTTT.

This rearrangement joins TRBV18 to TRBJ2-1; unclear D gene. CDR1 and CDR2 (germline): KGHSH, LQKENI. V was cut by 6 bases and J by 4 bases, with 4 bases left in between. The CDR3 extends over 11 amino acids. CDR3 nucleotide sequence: TGTGCCAGCTCCCAATACAATGAGCAGTTCTTC. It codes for CASSQYNEQFF.

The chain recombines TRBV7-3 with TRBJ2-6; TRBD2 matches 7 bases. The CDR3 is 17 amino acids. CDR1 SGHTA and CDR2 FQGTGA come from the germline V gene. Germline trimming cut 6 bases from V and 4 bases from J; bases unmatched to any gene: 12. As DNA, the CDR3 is TGTGCCAGCAGATCTGGGGAGGGGCTGAGAGGGGCCAACGTCCTGACTTTC. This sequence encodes CASRSGEGLRGANVLTF.

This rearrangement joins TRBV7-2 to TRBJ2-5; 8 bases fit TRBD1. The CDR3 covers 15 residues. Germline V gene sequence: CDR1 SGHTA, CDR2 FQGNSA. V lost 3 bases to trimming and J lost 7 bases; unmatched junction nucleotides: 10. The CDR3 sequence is CASSFWDRQFGTQYF. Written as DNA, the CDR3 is TGTGCCAGCAGCTTCTGGGACAGGCAATTTGGGACCCAGTACTTC.

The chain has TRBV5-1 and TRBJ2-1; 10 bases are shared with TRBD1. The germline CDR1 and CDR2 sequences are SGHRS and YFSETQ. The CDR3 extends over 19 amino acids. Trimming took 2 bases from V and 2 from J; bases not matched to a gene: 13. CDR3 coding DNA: TGCGCCAGCAGCTTAACGAGTGCCTCCGGGACAGGGGCCTACAATGAGCAGTTCTTC. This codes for CASSLTSASGTGAYNEQFF.

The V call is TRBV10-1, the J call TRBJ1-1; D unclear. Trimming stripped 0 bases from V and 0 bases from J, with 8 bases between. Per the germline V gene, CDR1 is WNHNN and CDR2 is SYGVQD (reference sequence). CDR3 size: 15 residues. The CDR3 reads CASSESPVLNTEAFF. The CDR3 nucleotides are TGCGCCAGCAGTGAGTCGCCAGTACTGAACACTGAAGCTTTCTTT.

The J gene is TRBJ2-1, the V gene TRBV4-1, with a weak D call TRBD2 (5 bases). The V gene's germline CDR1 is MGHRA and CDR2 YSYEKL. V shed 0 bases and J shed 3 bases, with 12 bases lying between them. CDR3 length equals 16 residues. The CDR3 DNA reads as TGCGCCAGCAGCCAAGATGTTCGGACTGTCTACAATGAGCAGTTCTTC. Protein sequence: CASSQDVRTVYNEQFF.

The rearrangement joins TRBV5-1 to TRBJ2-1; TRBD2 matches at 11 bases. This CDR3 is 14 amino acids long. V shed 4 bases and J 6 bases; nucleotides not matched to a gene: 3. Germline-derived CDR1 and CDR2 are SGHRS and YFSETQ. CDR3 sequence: CASSPLAGANEQFF. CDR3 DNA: TGCGCCAGCAGCCCACTAGCGGGGGCCAATGAGCAGTTCTTC.

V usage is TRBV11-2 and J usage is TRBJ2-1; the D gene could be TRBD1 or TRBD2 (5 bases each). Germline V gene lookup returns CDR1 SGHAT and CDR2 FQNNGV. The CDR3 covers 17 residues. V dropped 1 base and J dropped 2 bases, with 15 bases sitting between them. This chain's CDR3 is CASSLAPRGPPYNEQFF. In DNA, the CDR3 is TGTGCCAGCAGCTTAGCCCCTCGGGGCCCTCCCTACAATGAGCAGTTCTTC.

CDR3 residues: CASSYPPGSGGAEQFF. As DNA, the CDR3 is TGTGCCAGCAGTTACCCTCCAGGGAGTGGGGGAGCTGAGCAGTTCTTC. V is TRBV6-6 and J is TRBJ2-1; D is perhaps TRBD1 or TRBD2 (5 bases each). Germline loops: CDR1 MNHNY, CDR2 SVGAGI (reference sequence). This CDR3 has 16 residues. The V and J ends lost 2 bases and 9 bases respectively, with 20 bases between them.

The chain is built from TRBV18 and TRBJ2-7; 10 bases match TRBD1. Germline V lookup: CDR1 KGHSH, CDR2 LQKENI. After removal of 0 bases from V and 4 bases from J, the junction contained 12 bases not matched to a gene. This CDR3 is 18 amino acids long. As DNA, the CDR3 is TGTGCCAGCTCACCACCTAATCAGCGGGACAGGGGAGAATACGAGCAGTACTTC. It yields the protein CASSPPNQRDRGEYEQYF. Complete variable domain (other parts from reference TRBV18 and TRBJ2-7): NAGVMQNPRHLVRRRGQEARLRCSPMKGHSHVYWYRQLPEEGLKFMVYLQKENIIDESGMPKERFSAEFPKEGPSILRIQQVVRGDSAAYFCASSPPNQRDRGEYEQYFGPGTRLTVT.

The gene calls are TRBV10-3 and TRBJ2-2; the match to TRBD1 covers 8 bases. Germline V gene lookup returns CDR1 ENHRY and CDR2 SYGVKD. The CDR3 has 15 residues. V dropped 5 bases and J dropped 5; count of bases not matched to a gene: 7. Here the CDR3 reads CAISPLTGETGELFF. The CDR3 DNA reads TGTGCCATCAGTCCTTTGACAGGGGAAACCGGGGAGCTGTTTTTT.

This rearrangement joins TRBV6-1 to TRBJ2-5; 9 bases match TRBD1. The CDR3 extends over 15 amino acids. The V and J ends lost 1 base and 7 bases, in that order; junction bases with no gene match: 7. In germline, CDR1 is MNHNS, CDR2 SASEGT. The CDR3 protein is CASSEGGTGWLTQYF. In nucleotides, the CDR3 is TGTGCCAGCAGTGAAGGGGGGACAGGGTGGTTGACCCAGTACTTC.

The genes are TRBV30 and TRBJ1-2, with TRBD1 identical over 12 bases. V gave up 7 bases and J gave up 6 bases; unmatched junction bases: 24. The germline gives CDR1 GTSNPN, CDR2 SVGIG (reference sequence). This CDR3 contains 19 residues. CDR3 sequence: CALLAGQGAKYVVRNGYTF. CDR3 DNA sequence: TGTGCCTTGCTAGCGGGACAGGGGGCGAAGTACGTAGTCCGTAATGGCTACACCTTC.

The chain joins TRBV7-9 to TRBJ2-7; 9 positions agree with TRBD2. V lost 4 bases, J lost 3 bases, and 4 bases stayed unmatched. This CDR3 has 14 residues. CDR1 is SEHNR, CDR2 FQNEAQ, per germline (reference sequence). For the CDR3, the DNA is TGTGCCAGCAGCTCCTTTAGCGGGAGCTACGAGCAGTACTTC. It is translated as CASSSFSGSYEQYF.

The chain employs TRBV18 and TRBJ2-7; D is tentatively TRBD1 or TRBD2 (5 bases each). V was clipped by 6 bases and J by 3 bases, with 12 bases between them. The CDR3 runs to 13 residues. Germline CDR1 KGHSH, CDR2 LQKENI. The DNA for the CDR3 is TGTGCCAGCTCCGGGGCTAGCAGCTACGAGCAGTACTTC. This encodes CASSGASSYEQYF.

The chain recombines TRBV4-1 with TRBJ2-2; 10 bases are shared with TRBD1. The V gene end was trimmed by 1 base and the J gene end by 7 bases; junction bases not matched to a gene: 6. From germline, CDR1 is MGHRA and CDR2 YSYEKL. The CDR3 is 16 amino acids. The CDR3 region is CASSQGQGALNGELFF. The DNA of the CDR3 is TGCGCCAGCAGCCAAGGACAGGGGGCGTTGAACGGGGAGCTGTTTTTT.

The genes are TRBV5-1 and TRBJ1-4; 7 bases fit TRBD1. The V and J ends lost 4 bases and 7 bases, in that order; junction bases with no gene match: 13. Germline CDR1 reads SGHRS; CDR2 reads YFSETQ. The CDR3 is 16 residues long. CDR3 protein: CASSDGRGRISEKLFF. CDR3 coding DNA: TGCGCCAGCAGCGATGGAAGGGGGCGCATCAGTGAAAAACTGTTTTTT.

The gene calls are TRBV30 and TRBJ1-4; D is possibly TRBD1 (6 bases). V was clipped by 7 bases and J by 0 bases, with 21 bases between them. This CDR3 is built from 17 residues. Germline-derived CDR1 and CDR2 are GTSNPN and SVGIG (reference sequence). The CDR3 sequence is CALLDYGQIATNEKLFF. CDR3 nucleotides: TGTGCCTTGCTAGATTATGGACAGATCGCAACTAATGAAAAACTGTTTTTT. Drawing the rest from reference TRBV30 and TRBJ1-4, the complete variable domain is SQTIHQWPATLVQPVGSPLSLECTVEGTSNPNLYWYRQAAGRGLQLLFYSVGIGQISSEVPQNLSASRPQDRQFILSSKKLLLSDSGFYLCALLDYGQIATNEKLFFGSGTQLSVL.